One TCR beta chain is described in this entry. Its recognized antigen is unknown. No base quality values were provided; no much bigger clone lies one nucleotide off. The data stem from a study of OX40 agonist ivuxolimab in advanced cancers. At the level of the whole study: The costimulatory receptor OX40 (CD134) was targeted by ivuxolimab, a fully human IgG2 agonistic monoclonal antibody. Intravenous ivuxolimab was administered to patients every 2 weeks at six dose levels: 0.01, 0.1, 0.3, 1.5, 3 and 10 mg/kg. Among the roughly 50 dose-escalation patients, approximately 20 had hepatocellular carcinoma, roughly 15 melanoma, 9 renal cell carcinoma and 9 head and neck cancer. In the dose-escalation cohort, roughly four fifths of patients were male, and the mean age was about 55 years, with a range of about 23 to 90. Patients were allowed to have had prior anti-PD-1, anti-PD-L1 or anti-CTLA-4 therapy, and more than 35% of the dose-escalation patients had been treated with checkpoint inhibitors. Partial responses were achieved by three dose-escalation patients, of whom one had hepatocellular carcinoma and two had cutaneous melanoma. The purpose of peripheral TCRbeta sequencing was to test whether ivuxolimab changed TCR sequence diversity and led to clonal T-cell expansion. The paper covers the monotherapy dose-escalation part of the phase I ivuxolimab trial, which included N of about 50 patients.

For sequencing of the TCRbeta CDR3 region, genomic DNA was extracted from the sorted cells. The immunoSEQ Assay was used to sequence the TCRbeta CDR3 regions. Held by TCRdb, this immuneACCESS table contains in-frame sequences only and omits some clones. Under half of the omission traces to an unresolved V gene where checked; the cause of the rest is unknown. This sample lists tens of thousands of clones; about 85% were detected once. Jointly, the top ten make up about a sixth of the sample. Overall study results and their limits: Low levels of normalized T-cell clonal expansion were also shown by some nonresponding patients. After ivuxolimab, CD8+ T cells had more expanded clones than CD4+ T cells on average. Which antigens the clonally expanded peripheral T cells were specific for was not determined. Partial responders in the 0.1-3.0 mg/kg groups had among the lowest normalized peripheral clonal expansion, especially among CD8+ T cells. At doses of 0.1 to 3.0 mg/kg, clonal expansion of both CD4+ and CD8+ blood T cells was observed from baseline to week 6.

The cysteine opens and the phenylalanine closes a CDR3 of 11 amino acids. Solely the CDR3 DNA is kept, with 33 bases framed from the first base. CDR1 and CDR2 (SGHTA, FQGNSA) derive from the germline V gene. Trimming takes 7 bases from V and 8 bases from J, and the germline ends sit 8 bases apart. The trial excluded patients who had a history of autoimmune disease or were on systemic immunosuppression. In every dose cohort, peripheral blood was drawn for TCR sequencing at baseline, cycle 4 day 1, and cycle 7 day 1. Samples came from an open-label, multicenter, first-in-human phase I dose-escalation trial of ivuxolimab. Adults with locally advanced or metastatic head and neck squamous cell, hepatocellular, melanoma or renal cell carcinoma were enrolled in the trial. Before TCR sequencing, CD4+ and CD8+ T cells were separately sorted from peripheral blood.

The sample here was CD4+ or CD8+ T cells sorted from blood, taken in a trial of the OX40 agonist ivuxolimab. The rearrangement combines TRBV7-2 with TRBJ1-4; TRBD1 is a possible D gene, resting on 5 matching bases. The sequence was obtained from an adult with an advanced solid tumor such as melanoma, head and neck, liver or kidney cancer. The nucleotide sequence is TGTGCCAGCACGGGGGAAGAAAAACTGTTTTTT. It is translated as CASTGEEKLFF. Here the CDR3 is joined to the reference TRBV7-2 and TRBJ1-4 genes, and the full variable domain is: GAGVSQSPSNKVTEKGKDVELRCDPISGHTALYWYRQSLGQGLEFLIYFQGNSAPDKSGLPSDRFSAERTGGSVSTLTIQRTQQEDSAVYLCASTGEEKLFFGSGTQLSVL.